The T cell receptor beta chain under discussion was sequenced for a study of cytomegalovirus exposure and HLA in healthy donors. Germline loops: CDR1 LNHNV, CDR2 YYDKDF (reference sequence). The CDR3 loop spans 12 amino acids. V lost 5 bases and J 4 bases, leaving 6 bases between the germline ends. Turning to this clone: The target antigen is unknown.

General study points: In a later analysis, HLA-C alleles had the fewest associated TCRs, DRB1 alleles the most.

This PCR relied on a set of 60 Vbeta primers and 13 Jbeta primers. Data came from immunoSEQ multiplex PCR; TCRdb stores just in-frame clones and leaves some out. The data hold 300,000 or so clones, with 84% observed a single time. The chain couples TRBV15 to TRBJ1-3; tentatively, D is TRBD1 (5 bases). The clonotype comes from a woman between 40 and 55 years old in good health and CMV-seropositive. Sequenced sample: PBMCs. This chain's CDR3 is CATSGQGNTIYF. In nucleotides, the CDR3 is TGTGCCACCAGCGGACAAGGAAACACCATATATTTT.